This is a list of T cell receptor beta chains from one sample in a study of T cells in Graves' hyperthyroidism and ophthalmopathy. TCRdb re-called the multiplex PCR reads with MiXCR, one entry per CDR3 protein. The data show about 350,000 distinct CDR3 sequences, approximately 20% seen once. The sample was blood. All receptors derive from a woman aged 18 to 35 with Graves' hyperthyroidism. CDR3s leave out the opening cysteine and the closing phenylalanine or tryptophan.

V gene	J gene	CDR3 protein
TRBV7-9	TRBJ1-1	ASSAPDRADTEAF
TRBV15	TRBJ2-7	ATSSPGTNSYEQY
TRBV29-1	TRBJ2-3	SVTGGKQGVDTQY
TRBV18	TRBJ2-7	ASSPPPPLREQY
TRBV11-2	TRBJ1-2	ASSYGTAALGGYT
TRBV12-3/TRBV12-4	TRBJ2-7	ASSLLGDEQY
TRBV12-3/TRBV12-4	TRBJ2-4	ASSPSLVGGKNIKY
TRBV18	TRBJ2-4	ASSRRLAGGPSKNIQY
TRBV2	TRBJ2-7	ASRTGNSYEQY
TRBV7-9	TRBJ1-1	ATNYGSGGGTEAF
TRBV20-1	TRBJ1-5	SAPPPRGSNQPQH
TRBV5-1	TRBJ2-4	ASSPAPAKNIQY
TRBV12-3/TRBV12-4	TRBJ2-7	ASSLGYYNEQY
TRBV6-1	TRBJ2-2	ASSALENTGELF
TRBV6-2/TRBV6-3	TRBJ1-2	ASSYGANYGYT
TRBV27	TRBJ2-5	ASSRGPTILGVTQY
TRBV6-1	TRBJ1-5	ASSRDPLSMDQPQH
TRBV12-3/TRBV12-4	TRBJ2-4	ASSSGHRNIQY
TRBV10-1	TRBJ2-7	ASSGIAGGLQEQY
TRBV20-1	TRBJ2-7	SASDATKQY
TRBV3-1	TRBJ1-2	ASSQARTGGNYGYT
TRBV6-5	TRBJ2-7	ASTSGTGIAYSYEQY
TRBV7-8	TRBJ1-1	ASSFLGGNTEAF
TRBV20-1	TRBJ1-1	SARVVGMNTEAF
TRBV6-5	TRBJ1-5	ASSSPPQPQH
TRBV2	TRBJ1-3	ASSAAISGNTIY
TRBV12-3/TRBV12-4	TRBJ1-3	ASSQGQVPGNTIY
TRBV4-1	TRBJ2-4	ASSPDLGNIQY
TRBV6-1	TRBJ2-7	ASRLRQTYEQY
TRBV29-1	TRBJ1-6	SVGMDLNSPLH